This TCR beta chain appears in the sequencing data of a study of post-analysis software for immune sequencing data. V gave up 6 bases and J gave up 4 bases; unmatched junction bases: 7. Germline V gene lookup returns CDR1 SQVTM and CDR2 ANQGSEA. This CDR3 spans 14 amino acids. Note on this clonotype: The antigen is unknown.

Tagging with unique molecular identifiers was a feature of the TCR beta cDNA libraries. Each batch of roughly 1 to 10 million T cells produced hundreds of thousands of cDNA molecules. TCRdb re-analysed the PCR reads in MiXCR, keeping a single row per CDR3 protein. The table has about 770,000 distinct CDR3 sequences, around 42% seen once; the top ten hold 4.9%. The study's findings and limits: The F measure placed samples prepared in the same batch into strongly shared clusters. Patients had higher frequencies than controls of roughly 5 TRBV segments, including TRBV5-6, TRBV5-1 and TRBV20-1.

The sequenced sample was blood. The TCR was taken from a girl between 5 and 17 years old with multiple sclerosis. V and J are TRBV29-1 and TRBJ2-3, with 10 bases fitting TRBD1. This chain's CDR3 is CSVLRDRGPDTQYF. CDR3 DNA sequence: TGCAGCGTCCTAAGGGACAGGGGCCCAGATACGCAGTATTTT.